What follows are 4 T cell receptor beta chains derived from one specimen sequenced in a study of T-cell reconstitution after alpha-beta-depleted transplantation in children. Preparation of the TCRbeta library involved a method that used unique molecular identifiers. MiXCR, applied by TCRdb to the PCR reads, yields one record per CDR3 protein. The sample shows 450,000 to 600,000 distinct CDR3 sequences, approximately 20% of them seen only once. The sample in question was PBMCs from the stem cell graft donor, obtained from the stem cell graft. These receptor sequences come from a human donor who donated a stem cell graft to a child with acute lymphoblastic leukemia.

This clonotype was picked up a small number of times. The V and J genes are TRBV7-2 and TRBJ1-4, with D hard to call. This CDR3 has 13 residues. CDR1 SGHTA and CDR2 FQGNSA come from the germline V gene. V lost 5 bases and J 6 bases, leaving 10 bases between the germline ends. CDR3 protein: CASSPPGDEKLFF. The CDR3, as DNA: TGTGCCAGCAGCCCCCCTGGGGATGAAAAACTGTTTTTT. Based on the CDR3 plus reference TRBV7-2 and TRBJ1-4, the full variable domain is GAGVSQSPSNKVTEKGKDVELRCDPISGHTALYWYRQSLGQGLEFLIYFQGNSAPDKSGLPSDRFSAERTGGSVSTLTIQRTQQEDSAVYLCASSPPGDEKLFFGSGTQLSVL.

This clonotype was observed a few times. The genes are TRBV7-9 and TRBJ2-3, with D unclear. The CDR3 is 15 residues long. Germline CDR1 and CDR2: SEHNR and FQNEAQ (reference sequence). The V end lost 3 bases, the J end lost 0 bases, and 10 bases lay between the germline ends. The CDR3 spells CASSFYGGSTDTQYF. The CDR3, as DNA: TGTGCCAGCAGCTTTTACGGCGGAAGCACAGATACGCAGTATTTT.

The rearrangement joins TRBV7-3 to TRBJ2-1; D possibly corresponds to TRBD2 (6 bases). Trimming took off 6 bases at V and 5 bases at J, with 17 bases between the two ends. CDR1 is SGHTA, CDR2 FQGTGA, per germline. This CDR3 region has 15 residues. The CDR3 nucleotides are TGTGCCAGCAGTCCGGGCGGGGCTAGCCACAATGAGCAGTTCTTC. Protein: CASSPGGASHNEQFF.

The V and J genes are TRBV6-2 or TRBV6-3 and TRBJ2-1; D is unresolved. The V gene's germline CDR1 is MNHEY and CDR2 SVGEGT. This CDR3 is 13 amino acids long. V lost 10 bases to trimming and J lost 2 bases, with 12 bases between them. This CDR3 reads CATRTFPYNEQFF. The CDR3 DNA is TGTGCCACCCGGACCTTCCCCTACAATGAGCAGTTCTTC.